The sequence of this TCR beta chain was determined in a study of blood T cell repertoires in COVID-19 (dated by TCRdb to 2018 to 2021). Describing the broader study: Samples covering the acute and convalescent phases of COVID-19 were provided by collaborators in the United States, Italy and Spain. The material from the prospective study consisted of cDNA or gDNA derived from T cells, B-cell-depleted T cells, or PBMCs. The dataset comprised deeply sampled blood TCRbeta repertoires from subjects exposed to, actively infected with, or recovered from COVID-19. The repertoires were made available in a free public database intended to serve as a resource for research on the immune response to SARS-CoV-2. Samples came from the ongoing ImmuneRACE study (first 160 participants) plus 1,254 subjects from 6 global collaborators. Sample metadata almost always included a de-identified subject ID, COVID-19 status, age in years and sex. HLA class I and class II types, where available, came from metadata supplied by the sample provider rather than from assay-based typing.

Collaborating institutions collected whole blood in K2EDTA tubes following their own protocols. For TCRbeta analysis, collaborators shipped samples in one of three forms: frozen whole blood, isolated PBMCs, or DNA extracted from either of those sample types. This clone was recorded a few times. Its antigen is still unknown. The sample holds no much larger clone one base away, and base qualities are not on file. The study at large found these results: Clinical and demographic metadata were provided uncurated, with the amount varying by source and participant.

Germline trimming amounts to 3 bases on V and 5 bases on J, with 3 as the count of junction bases outside the gene matches. The germline V gene encodes CDR1 SGHTA and CDR2 FQGNSA. The CDR3 spans 14 residues, from the cysteine through the phenylalanine. Only CDR3 DNA remains: 42 bases, in frame from the first base. TCRbeta CDR3 regions were amplified from genomic DNA by means of the immunoSEQ Assay, a bias-controlled multiplex PCR. In the authors' own workflow: The number of nucleated cells in each sample was estimated by amplification of reference gene primers within the assay. To quantify the absolute abundance of each unique TCRbeta CDR3 rearrangement, sequence reads were collapsed and filtered. Productive Simpson clonality was computed per sample as the square root of Simpson's diversity index over productive rearrangements. This immuneACCESS table, as held by TCRdb, lists in-frame sequences with V and J called but not all clones. Of the missing ones, under half trace to an unresolved V gene in checked studies; the others have no known cause. V and J calls plus clone size are reproduced from that table; the DNA served to infer D and trimming. Present in this sample are approximately 76,000 clones, over 70% of which were seen just once. Roughly two fifths of the sample belongs to the ten largest clones.

This chain joins TRBV7-2 to TRBJ2-7, with 11 bases matching TRBD2. Sample: peripheral blood. The receptor's source is a man aged 80 or over with active or convalescent COVID-19. The sequenced DNA is TGTGCCAGCAGCTTTAGCGGGAGGGGACACGAGCAGTACTTC. It translates as CASSFSGRGHEQYF.